The entry below gives a single T cell receptor (beta chain) sequence along with its context. Its antigen is as yet unknown. The TCR-sequenced patients were a few responders to pembrolizumab. CDR1 and CDR2 from the germline V gene are SGHTA and FQGTGA. CDR3 size: 15 residues. Between the trimmed V and J ends, which lost 5 bases and 8 bases, there was a span of 21 bases. This sample was taken from a study of PD-1 blockade in mismatch repair-deficient tumors. Generated by immunoSEQ multiplex PCR, the TCRdb table keeps only in-frame clones and is missing some. Of 39,000 or so clones in the sample, 65% to 85% are singletons; the top ten hold less than 1.3%. Findings and limits, study-wide: Tumor-resident clones, often absent from pretreatment blood, expanded after pembrolizumab and then contracted.

This sequence was found in an adult with mismatch repair-deficient cancer. Sequenced material: PBMCs, taken less than 40 weeks after starting pembrolizumab. This chain uses TRBV7-3 with TRBJ1-1, with D unclear. CDR3 nucleotide sequence: TGTGCCAGCAGCCCGAAGGGAGGACTGAGGTGGGAAGCTTTCTTT. The encoded protein is CASSPKGGLRWEAFF.